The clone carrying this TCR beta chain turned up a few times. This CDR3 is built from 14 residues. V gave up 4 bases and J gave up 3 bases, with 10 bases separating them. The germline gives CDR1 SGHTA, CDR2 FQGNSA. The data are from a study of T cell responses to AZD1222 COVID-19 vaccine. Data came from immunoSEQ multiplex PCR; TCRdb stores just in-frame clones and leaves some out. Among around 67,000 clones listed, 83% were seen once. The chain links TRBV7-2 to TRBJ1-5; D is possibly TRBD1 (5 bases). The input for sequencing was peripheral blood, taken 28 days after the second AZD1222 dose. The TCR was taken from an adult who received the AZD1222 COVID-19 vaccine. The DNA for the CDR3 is TGTGCCAGCAGCTCCGGACAAGTCAATCAGCCCCAGCATTTT. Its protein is CASSSGQVNQPQHF.